The 9 T cell receptor beta chains below come from one sample, sequenced in a study of T cell changes during pregnancy in multiple sclerosis. Profiled with immunoSEQ multiplex PCR; TCRdb holds only in-frame clones, not every one. The sample has 60,000 or so clones, 90% seen once. The specimen comprised peripheral blood, sampled in the second trimester of pregnancy. Source of these receptors: a female donor in good health, enrolled as a control in a pregnancy study.

For the CDR3, the DNA is TGTGCCAGCAGTCTACATAAAGCGGGGTACGAGCAGTACTTC. Amino acids: CASSLHKAGYEQYF. This rearrangement joins TRBV6-5 to TRBJ2-7, with 7 bases fitting TRBD2. The germline gives CDR1 MNHEY, CDR2 SVGAGI. The junction had 8 bases not matched to a gene; V was cut back by 5 bases and J by 4 bases. CDR3 length: 14 residues.

This sequence joins TRBV7-9 and TRBJ1-4; 10 bases line up with TRBD1. Germline assignment: CDR1 SEHNR and CDR2 FQNEAQ (reference sequence). After removal of 5 bases from V and 7 bases from J, the junction contained 4 bases not matched to a gene. The length of the CDR3 is 14 residues. The chain's CDR3 is CASSVTGGGEKLFF. The CDR3 coding sequence is TGTGCCAGCAGCGTGACAGGGGGCGGTGAAAAACTGTTTTTT.

This chain's CDR3 is CASSTKGQGARQPQHF. In DNA, the CDR3 is TGTGCCAGCAGCACAAAAGGACAGGGGGCCAGGCAGCCCCAGCATTTT. The chain recombines TRBV27 with TRBJ1-5; 11 bases align to TRBD1. The CDR3 has 16 amino acids. The germline V gene has CDR1 MNHEY and CDR2 SMNVEV (reference sequence). The V segment lost 6 bases and the J segment 7 bases; nucleotides outside the gene matches: 11.

The CDR3 loop is CASSQDKDTQYF. DNA of the CDR3: TGCGCCAGCAGCCAAGATAAAGATACGCAGTATTTT. The chain couples TRBV4-1 to TRBJ2-3; no clear D. Germline V gene sequence: CDR1 MGHRA, CDR2 YSYEKL. Trimming stripped 0 bases from V and 5 bases from J, with 3 bases between. The CDR3 is made up of 12 amino acids.

The V gene is TRBV21-1, the J gene TRBJ2-5; the D call in the table, TRBD1, was not verified against the DNA. TRBV21-1 is a pseudogene locus. The CDR3 consists of 15 residues. CDR3 residues: CASSKETDTQETQYF. CDR3 coding DNA: TGTGCCAGCAGCAAAGAAACAGACACACAAGAGACCCAGTACTTC.

This clone turned up a few times. The genes are TRBV6-5 and TRBJ1-4; D gene ambiguous. V shed 6 bases and J shed 8 bases, with 10 bases lying between them. CDR1 is MNHEY, CDR2 SVGAGI, per germline. This CDR3 is built from 12 residues. The CDR3 region has the DNA TGTGCCAGCAGAAAAGGAGGGGAAAAACTGTTTTTT. It translates to CASRKGGEKLFF.

V and J are TRBV13 and TRBJ2-2; perhaps TRBD1 as D (6 bases). This CDR3 region has 13 residues. Trimming left V 5 bases short and J 6 bases short, with 10 bases between. CDR1 is PRHDT, CDR2 FYEKMQ, per germline (reference sequence). As DNA, the CDR3 is TGTGCCAGCAGCCCAGGGGTTTCCGGGGAGCTGTTTTTT. This gives the protein CASSPGVSGELFF.

This clone came up a few times. The J gene is TRBJ1-1, the V gene TRBV4-2; D might be TRBD1 (6 bases). The CDR3 has 14 residues. Trimming took 0 bases from V and 5 from J, leaving 10 bases between them. Germline V gene data show CDR1 as LGHNA and CDR2 as YNFKEQ. CDR3 DNA: TGTGCCAGCAGCCAAGAGATAAGGGGGACTGAAGCTTTCTTT. Translating it yields CASSQEIRGTEAFF.

V usage is TRBV4-2 and J usage is TRBJ2-3; D is possibly TRBD2 (7 bases). Trimming removed 4 bases from V and 7 bases from J, with 21 bases in between. Per the germline V gene, CDR1 is LGHNA and CDR2 is YNFKEQ. The CDR3 covers 16 residues. This CDR3 is CASSPLGGEGIYTQYF. CDR3 sequence (DNA): TGTGCCAGCAGCCCTCTAGGGGGGGAGGGAATCTATACGCAGTATTTT.